A single sample is the source of the 28 T cell receptor beta chains below, sequenced in a study of CD8 T cells in Susac syndrome. Random hexamers were used to reverse transcribe an amount of about 0.45 to 1 ug RNA. In TCRdb, the immunoSEQ multiplex PCR reads were re-called with MiXCR into one record per CDR3 protein. Of some 110,000 distinct CDR3 sequences listed, around 94% are singletons. Sequencing input: CD4+ T cells from PBMCs. The receptors shown here come from a human donor with multiple sclerosis.

This sequence joins TRBV29-1 and TRBJ1-1; D remains ambiguous. Trimming left V 2 bases short and J 1 base short, with 5 bases between. The CDR3 has 12 amino acids. Per the germline V gene, CDR1 is SQVTM and CDR2 is ANQGSEA. The CDR3 region is CSVERANTEAFF. CDR3 in DNA: TGCAGCGTTGAACGGGCGAACACTGAAGCTTTCTTT.

This chain connects TRBV7-8 to TRBJ1-1; D perhaps matches TRBD1 (5 bases). The CDR3 sequence is 16 residues long. Trimming removed 2 bases at V and 3 bases at J, with 16 bases between. Germline V CDR1 and CDR2: SGHVS, FQNEAQ. In nucleotides, the CDR3 is TGTGCCAGCAGCTTACGTCGCGGAGGGGCCGACACTGAAGCTTTCTTT. It specifies CASSLRRGGADTEAFF. The full variable domain, rest sourced from reference TRBV7-8 and TRBJ1-1, is GAGVSQSPRYKVAKRGQDVALRCDPISGHVSLFWYQQALGQGPEFLTYFQNEAQLDKSGLPSDRFFAERPEGSVSTLKIQRTQQEDSAVYLCASSLRRGGADTEAFFGQGTRLTVV.

The V call is TRBV5-4, the J call TRBJ1-2, with 7 bases that match TRBD1. Germline V gene sequence: CDR1 SGHNT, CDR2 YYREEE (reference sequence). The CDR3 has 13 residues. The junction had 2 bases not matched to a gene; V was cut back by 4 bases and J by 2 bases. CDR3 nucleotide sequence: TGTGCCAGCAGCGAGACAGGGAACTATGGCTACACCTTC. Its translation: CASSETGNYGYTF.

J is TRBJ2-3 and V is TRBV3-1; a possible D gene is TRBD2 (5 bases). Trimming took 4 bases from V and 2 from J, leaving 7 bases between them. The CDR3 spans 13 residues. Per the germline V gene, CDR1 is LGHDT and CDR2 is YNNKEL (reference sequence). CDR3 coding DNA: TGTGCCAGCAGCCGGGAGTCCACAGATACGCAGTATTTT. It encodes CASSRESTDTQYF.

The V and J genes are TRBV7-9 and TRBJ2-7, with TRBD1 matching 10 bases. The V segment lost 4 bases and the J segment 4 bases; nucleotides outside the gene matches: 10. In germline, CDR1 is SEHNR, CDR2 FQNEAQ (reference sequence). There are 16 residues in the CDR3. Written as DNA, the CDR3 is TGTGCCAGCAGCTATTCTCCGGGACAGGGGAGGTACGAGCAGTACTTC. It is translated as CASSYSPGQGRYEQYF.

The chain uses TRBV18 and TRBJ1-1; 8 bases agree with TRBD1. This CDR3 is built from 19 residues. V shed 2 bases and J 0 bases; nucleotides not matched to a gene: 14. From germline, CDR1 is KGHSH and CDR2 LQKENI. CDR3 region: CASSPKRDRRLGVNTEAFF. The DNA of the CDR3 is TGTGCCAGCTCACCAAAACGGGACAGGAGGTTGGGAGTGAACACTGAAGCTTTCTTT.

This rearrangement joins TRBV20-1 to TRBJ2-3, with 8 nucleotides matching TRBD1. Per the germline V gene, CDR1 is DFQATT and CDR2 is SNEGSKA (reference sequence). This CDR3 has 14 residues. V lost 6 bases to trimming and J lost 2 bases; unmatched junction nucleotides: 7. CDR3 amino acids: CSAIWTGTTDTQYF. The CDR3 DNA follows: TGCAGTGCCATCTGGACAGGGACCACAGATACGCAGTATTTT.

For the CDR3, the DNA is TGTGCCAGTAGTTCTTCCCGAGTTGGGGCCGGGGAGCTGTTTTTT. It encodes CASSSSRVGAGELFF. The V gene is TRBV19, the J gene TRBJ2-2, with D uncertain. CDR3 length: 15 amino acids. Trimming removed 5 bases from V and 6 bases from J, with 16 bases in between. The germline gives CDR1 LNHDA, CDR2 SQIVND (reference sequence).

V and J are TRBV29-1 and TRBJ1-2; D unresolved. The CDR3 extends over 12 amino acids. CDR1 and CDR2 (germline): SQVTM, ANQGSEA. Trimming stripped 5 bases from V and 5 bases from J, with 12 bases between. CDR3: CSVRESGYGYTF. The CDR3 bases are TGCAGCGTTCGAGAGTCGGGATATGGCTACACCTTC.

The chain links TRBV20-1 to TRBJ1-2; TRBD1 matches 7 bases. Germline V gene sequence: CDR1 DFQATT, CDR2 SNEGSKA (reference sequence). J was trimmed by 5 bases and V by 4 bases; bases with no gene match: 10. This CDR3 is built from 14 residues. As DNA, the CDR3 is TGCAGTGCTAAAGAATTGGGGACAGATTATGGCTACACCTTC. Translation: CSAKELGTDYGYTF.

The chain combines TRBV7-9 with TRBJ2-7; D may be TRBD2 (6 bases). This CDR3 contains 14 residues. Germline CDR1 SEHNR, CDR2 FQNEAQ (reference sequence). Trimming removed 5 bases at V and 6 bases at J, with 17 bases between. CDR3 DNA: TGTGCCAGCAGCCCGAGGGCGGGGTTAACCGAGCAGTACTTC. Its protein product is CASSPRAGLTEQYF.

The CDR3 protein is CATDQTGRIEAFF. CDR3 in DNA: TGTGCCACCGATCAGACAGGGAGGATTGAAGCTTTCTTT. The genes are TRBV19 and TRBJ1-1; TRBD1 matches 7 bases. With 10 bases clipped from V and 7 bases from J, the junction kept 12 bases outside the gene matches. The germline CDR1 and CDR2 sequences are LNHDA and SQIVND (reference sequence). CDR3 size: 13 residues.

The V call is TRBV15, the J call TRBJ1-2; D ambiguous. V gave up 4 bases and J gave up 9 bases, with 9 bases separating them. The CDR3 sequence is 11 residues long. Per the germline V gene, CDR1 is LNHNV and CDR2 is YYDKDF (reference sequence). CDR3 bases: TGTGCCACCAGCACAGGAGGCCGCTACACCTTC. This gives the protein CATSTGGRYTF.

This clonotype appeared once. This chain connects TRBV7-3 to TRBJ2-6; no firm D call. Trimming shortened V by 5 bases and J by 4 bases, and 9 bases separated the two germline ends. CDR3 length equals 14 residues. Germline CDR1 SGHTA, CDR2 FQGTGA. This CDR3 reads CASSPPAGANVLTF. The CDR3 DNA sequence: TGTGCCAGCAGCCCCCCGGCCGGGGCCAACGTCCTGACTTTC.

This chain uses TRBV3-1 with TRBJ1-2, with no clear D. Per germline, CDR1 LGHDT and CDR2 YNNKEL (reference sequence). The CDR3 contains 15 residues. Trimming cost V 3 bases and J 3 bases, with 14 bases left between them. This CDR3 reads CASSHWTYPDYGYTF. The CDR3 DNA reads as TGTGCCAGCAGCCATTGGACCTACCCAGACTATGGCTACACCTTC.

The V gene is TRBV9, the J gene TRBJ2-1; a weak D match, TRBD1 (6 bases). The CDR3 has 16 residues. Germline CDR1 is SGDLS and CDR2 is YYNGEE. Trimming took 0 bases from V and 3 from J, leaving 13 bases between them. The CDR3 here is CASSVVSGAGYNEQFF. In DNA form, the CDR3 reads TGTGCCAGCAGCGTAGTCTCAGGGGCGGGCTACAATGAGCAGTTCTTC. The whole variable domain, remainder taken from reference TRBV9 and TRBJ2-1, is DSGVTQTPKHLITATGQRVTLRCSPRSGDLSVYWYQQSLDQGLQFLIQYYNGEERAKGNILERFSAQQFPDLHSELNLSSLELGDSALYFCASSVVSGAGYNEQFFGPGTRLTVL.

This clonotype was found a few times. V usage is TRBV5-1 and J usage is TRBJ2-7; D unresolved. The V gene lost 4 bases and the J gene lost 2 bases, with 7 bases spanning the gap. The CDR3 is 12 residues long. CDR1 SGHRS and CDR2 YFSETQ come from the germline V gene. CDR3 in DNA: TGCGCCAGCAGCCTTGACACCTACGAGCAGTACTTC. Translating it yields CASSLDTYEQYF.

The V and J genes are TRBV5-6 and TRBJ2-3, with 10 bases lining up with TRBD1. The CDR3 extends over 15 amino acids. Germline trimming cut 4 bases from V and 3 bases from J; bases unmatched to any gene: 5. Germline V gene data show CDR1 as SGHDT and CDR2 as YYEEEE. The CDR3, as DNA: TGTGCCAGCAGCGTGGACAGGGGGAAAACAGATACGCAGTATTTT. Translation gives CASSVDRGKTDTQYF.

This chain uses TRBV5-8 with TRBJ1-5; D unresolved. The germline CDR1 and CDR2 sequences are SGHTS and YDEGEE. CDR3 length: 14 residues. V lost 0 bases and J 4 bases, leaving 8 bases between the germline ends. Here the CDR3 DNA reads TGTGCCAGCAGCTTGGGGGCGGGGAATCAGCCCCAGCATTTT. Encoded protein: CASSLGAGNQPQHF.

The chain has TRBV7-6 and TRBJ1-1, with D tentatively TRBD1 (6 bases). This CDR3 spans 15 amino acids. Germline lookup yields CDR1 SGHVS and CDR2 FNYEAQ. V was pared by 2 bases and J by 5 bases, with 15 bases between. CDR3 bases: TGTGCCAGCAGCTTACAACAGGGAGGGGAAACTGAAGCTTTCTTT. It encodes CASSLQQGGETEAFF.

This clonotype has more than one count but fewer than ten. V usage is TRBV4-1 and J usage is TRBJ2-3; 7 nucleotides align to TRBD2. After removal of 2 bases from V and 4 bases from J, the junction contained 9 bases not matched to a gene. This CDR3 has 16 amino acids. The germline gives CDR1 MGHRA, CDR2 YSYEKL. CDR3 DNA sequence: TGCGCCAGCAGCCAACCTAGCGGCCGTGGAGCAGATACGCAGTATTTT. This encodes CASSQPSGRGADTQYF.

This clonotype was recorded only once. V gene TRBV4-3 combines with J gene TRBJ2-1; D perhaps matches TRBD1 (6 bases). Trimming stripped 2 bases from V and 0 bases from J, with 17 bases between. The CDR3 runs 18 residues. Germline values: CDR1 LGHNA, CDR2 YSLEER. In DNA, the CDR3 is TGCGCCAGCAGCCAATCCCCCAGGGGACGAAGCTCCTACAATGAGCAGTTCTTC. The encoded protein is CASSQSPRGRSSYNEQFF.

The V and J genes are TRBV6-5 and TRBJ1-2; 8 nucleotides line up with TRBD1. The CDR3 is 13 residues long. The germline V gene encodes CDR1 MNHEY and CDR2 SVGAGI. The junction had 8 bases not matched to a gene; V was cut back by 6 bases and J by 8 bases. CDR3 loop: CASSFDRGNGYTF. The CDR3 coding sequence is TGTGCCAGCAGCTTTGACAGGGGCAACGGCTACACCTTC.

The rearrangement links TRBV30 to TRBJ1-6; no definite D call. V lost 3 bases to trimming and J lost 7 bases, with 10 bases between them. CDR3 length: 13 residues. Germline CDR1 is GTSNPN and CDR2 is SVGIG (reference sequence). CDR3 DNA: TGTGCCTGGAGAGGAACGACGAATTCACCCCTCCACTTT. This sequence encodes CAWRGTTNSPLHF.

This clonotype was counted a few times. This rearrangement joins TRBV4-2 to TRBJ1-6; D is uncertain. The CDR3 has 12 residues. Germline CDR1 and CDR2: LGHNA and YNFKEQ. V lost 0 bases to trimming and J lost 8 bases, with 2 bases between them. Here the CDR3 DNA reads TGTGCCAGCAGCCAAGAGTATTCACCCCTCCACTTT. This translates into CASSQEYSPLHF.

The gene calls are TRBV3-1 and TRBJ1-2; D is unresolved. The CDR3 runs 15 residues. V dropped 1 base and J dropped 5 bases, with 14 bases sitting between them. Germline-derived CDR1 and CDR2 are LGHDT and YNNKEL (reference sequence). CDR3 bases: TGTGCCAGCAGCCAAGGAGGGCCCCCTCCGTATGGCTACACCTTC. Translating it yields CASSQGGPPPYGYTF. Combining the CDR3 with reference TRBV3-1 and TRBJ1-2 gives the whole variable domain DTAVSQTPKYLVTQMGNDKSIKCEQNLGHDTMYWYKQDSKKFLKIMFSYNNKELIINETVPNRFSPKSPDKAHLNLHINSLELGDSAVYFCASSQGGPPPYGYTFGSGTRLTVV.

The J gene is TRBJ2-7, the V gene TRBV5-4; the D gene is possibly TRBD1 (6 bases). Germline CDR1 SGHNT, CDR2 YYREEE (reference sequence). The V gene lost 0 bases and the J gene lost 5 bases, with 15 bases spanning the gap. This CDR3 has 15 amino acids. CDR3 region: CASSLVHVQGHEQYF. CDR3 DNA sequence: TGTGCCAGCAGCTTGGTTCATGTACAGGGTCACGAGCAGTACTTC.

The chain links TRBV12-3 or TRBV12-4 to TRBJ2-7; 8 bases match TRBD2. The CDR3 is 16 residues long. Trimming took 3 bases from V and 0 from J; bases not matched to a gene: 7. In DNA form, the CDR3 reads TGTGCCAGCAGTTTCTCTCGACTAGCGTTCTCCTACGAGCAGTACTTC. Encoded protein: CASSFSRLAFSYEQYF.